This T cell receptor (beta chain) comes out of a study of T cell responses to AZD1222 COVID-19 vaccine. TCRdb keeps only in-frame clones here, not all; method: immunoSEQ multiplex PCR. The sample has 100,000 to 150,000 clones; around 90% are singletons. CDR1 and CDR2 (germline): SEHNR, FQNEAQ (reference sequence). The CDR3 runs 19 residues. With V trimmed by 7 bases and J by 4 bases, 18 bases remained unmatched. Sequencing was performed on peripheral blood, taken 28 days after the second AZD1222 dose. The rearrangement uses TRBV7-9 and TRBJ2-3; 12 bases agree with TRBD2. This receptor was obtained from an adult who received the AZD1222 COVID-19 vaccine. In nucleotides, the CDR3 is TGTGCCAGCATCCAAGGGAGGCTAGCGGGAGGGCCAATTTCAGATACGCAGTATTTT. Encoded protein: CASIQGRLAGGPISDTQYF. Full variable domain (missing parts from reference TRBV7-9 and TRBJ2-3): DTGVSQNPRHKITKRGQNVTFRCDPISEHNRLYWYRQTLGQGPEFLTYFQNEAQLEKSRLLSDRFSAERPKGSFSTLEIQRTEQGDSAMYLCASIQGRLAGGPISDTQYFGPGTRLTVL.